This TCR beta chain was sequenced in a study of blood T cell repertoires in COVID-19. Germline loops: CDR1 SGHRS, CDR2 YFSETQ. The CDR3 is made up of 15 amino acids. V dropped 1 base and J dropped 5; count of bases not matched to a gene: 7. Clones were read by immunoSEQ multiplex PCR, and TCRdb kept only the in-frame ones, dropping some. The sample comprises about 170,000 clones, 65% to 80% of which are singletons, and 7% to 10% rests with the top ten. Sequenced input: peripheral blood. The rearrangement uses TRBV5-1 and TRBJ1-2; 8 nucleotides match TRBD1. The clonotype originates from a man aged 60-69 years with acute or convalescent COVID-19. For the CDR3, the DNA is TGCGCCAGCAGCTTGTCAGGGGGCGCGAGTTATGGCTACACCTTC. Amino acid sequence: CASSLSGGASYGYTF.